The 8 T cell receptor beta chains listed next were all sequenced from one sample in a study of T cell changes during pregnancy in multiple sclerosis. Profiling relied on immunoSEQ multiplex PCR, and the TCRdb table lists in-frame clones only, not all of them. The sample contains 65,000 to 75,000 clones, approximately 90% of which appear only once. The sample here was peripheral blood, taken in the second trimester of pregnancy. All receptors come from a female donor with multiple sclerosis, enrolled in a pregnancy study.

The rearrangement links TRBV7-9 to TRBJ2-2, with a possible D match to TRBD1 (7 bases). CDR1 is SEHNR and CDR2 is FQNEAQ in the germline V gene (reference sequence). The germline V and J ends were trimmed by 10 bases and 0 bases, with 15 bases remaining between them. The CDR3 extends over 15 amino acids. The CDR3 loop reads CATGTGEANTGELFF. CDR3 nucleotide sequence: TGTGCCACGGGTACAGGGGAGGCGAACACCGGGGAGCTGTTTTTT.

This chain links TRBV30 with TRBJ2-5; 9 bases match TRBD2. Per the germline V gene, CDR1 is GTSNPN and CDR2 is SVGIG (reference sequence). V gave up 0 bases and J gave up 2 bases; unmatched junction bases: 4. CDR3 length equals 15 residues. The CDR3 DNA sequence: TGTGCCTGGAGTGTGGGACTAGCACAACAAGAGACCCAGTACTTC. Protein: CAWSVGLAQQETQYF.

This clone was counted a single time. The J gene is TRBJ1-3, the V gene TRBV2; D is uncertain. In germline, CDR1 is SNHLY, CDR2 FYNNEI. CDR3 length: 15 amino acids. The V gene lost 1 base and the J gene lost 6 bases, with 13 bases spanning the gap. The CDR3 nucleotides read TGTGCCAGCAGTGAAGGCGGGAGCGAAAAAAACACCATATATTTT. It specifies CASSEGGSEKNTIYF.

V and J are TRBV30 and TRBJ2-3; 7 nucleotides align to TRBD2. CDR1 is GTSNPN and CDR2 is SVGIG in the germline V gene (reference sequence). Losses at the gene ends were 8 bases for V and 0 bases for J; bases not matched to a gene: 2. The CDR3 extends over 12 amino acids. The CDR3 coding sequence is TGTGCCGGGACTACTAGCACAGATACGCAGTATTTT. Protein sequence: CAGTTSTDTQYF.

The V call is TRBV11-1, the J call TRBJ2-5, with 7 positions matching TRBD2. The CDR3 has 13 amino acids. Germline lookup yields CDR1 SGHAT and CDR2 FQDESV (reference sequence). V gave up 5 bases and J gave up 3 bases; unmatched junction bases: 3. The CDR3 here is CASSRSGEETQYF. Here the CDR3 DNA reads TGTGCCAGCAGCCGAAGCGGGGAAGAGACCCAGTACTTC.

The chain links TRBV18 to TRBJ1-2; possibly TRBD1 for D (5 bases). V lost 2 bases, J lost 8 bases, and 9 bases lay in between. Germline values: CDR1 KGHSH, CDR2 LQKENI. The CDR3 has 12 residues. CDR3 protein: CASSPGANGYTF. CDR3 DNA: TGTGCCAGCTCACCAGGGGCGAACGGCTACACCTTC.

The V and J genes are TRBV5-4 and TRBJ2-1; D ambiguous. Germline V gene data show CDR1 as SGHNT and CDR2 as YYREEE (reference sequence). The V and J ends lost 0 bases and 5 bases respectively, with 6 bases between them. This CDR3 comprises 13 residues. The CDR3 region has the DNA TGTGCCAGCAGCTTGGGACGGGACAATGAGCAGTTCTTC. This sequence encodes CASSLGRDNEQFF.

The chain links TRBV5-5 to TRBJ2-5; TRBD1 aligns across 9 bases. Losses at the gene ends were 0 bases for V and 5 bases for J; bases not matched to a gene: 8. CDR1 and CDR2 from the germline V gene are SGHKS and YYEKEE (reference sequence). The CDR3 consists of 16 residues. The CDR3 region is CASSLEGQGRWETQYF. The DNA of the CDR3 is TGTGCCAGCAGCTTGGAAGGACAGGGGCGATGGGAGACCCAGTACTTC.